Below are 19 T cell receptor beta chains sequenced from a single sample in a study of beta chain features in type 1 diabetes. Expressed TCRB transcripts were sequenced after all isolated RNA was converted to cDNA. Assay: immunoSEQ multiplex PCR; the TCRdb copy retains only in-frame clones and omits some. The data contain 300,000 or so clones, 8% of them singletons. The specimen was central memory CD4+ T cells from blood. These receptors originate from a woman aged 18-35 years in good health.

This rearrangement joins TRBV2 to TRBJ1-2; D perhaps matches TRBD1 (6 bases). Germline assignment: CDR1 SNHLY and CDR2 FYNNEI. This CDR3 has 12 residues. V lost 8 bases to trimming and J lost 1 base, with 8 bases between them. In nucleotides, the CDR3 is TGTGCCAGCGGACAGAATAACTATGGCTACACCTTC. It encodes CASGQNNYGYTF.

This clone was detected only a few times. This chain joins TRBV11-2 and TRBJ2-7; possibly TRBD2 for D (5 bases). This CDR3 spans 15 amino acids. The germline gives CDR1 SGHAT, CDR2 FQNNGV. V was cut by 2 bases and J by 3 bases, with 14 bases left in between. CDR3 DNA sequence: TGTGCCAGCAGCTTAAGCGGTTCTGGTTTCTACGAGCAGTACTTC. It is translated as CASSLSGSGFYEQYF.

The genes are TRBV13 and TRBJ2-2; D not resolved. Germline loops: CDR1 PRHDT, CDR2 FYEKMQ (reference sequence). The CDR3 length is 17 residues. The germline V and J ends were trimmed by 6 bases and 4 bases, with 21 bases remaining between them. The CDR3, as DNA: TGTGCCAGCAGTTACCAGACCGGCGGAAGATTCACCGGGGAGCTGTTTTTT. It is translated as CASSYQTGGRFTGELFF.

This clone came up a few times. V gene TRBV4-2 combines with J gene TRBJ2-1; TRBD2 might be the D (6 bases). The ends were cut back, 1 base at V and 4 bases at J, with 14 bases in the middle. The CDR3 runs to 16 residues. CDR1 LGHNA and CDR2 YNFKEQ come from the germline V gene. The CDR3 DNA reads TGTGCCAGCAGCCAAGGGCTTGCTAGCGCGTACAATGAGCAGTTCTTC. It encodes CASSQGLASAYNEQFF.

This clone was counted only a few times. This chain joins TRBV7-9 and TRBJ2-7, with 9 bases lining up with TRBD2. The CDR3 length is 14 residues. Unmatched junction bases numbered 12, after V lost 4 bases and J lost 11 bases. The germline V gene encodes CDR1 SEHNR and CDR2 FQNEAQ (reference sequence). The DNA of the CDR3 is TGTGCCAGCAGCTCATCCGGGACTAGCCTCGAAGAGTACTTC. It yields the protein CASSSSGTSLEEYF.

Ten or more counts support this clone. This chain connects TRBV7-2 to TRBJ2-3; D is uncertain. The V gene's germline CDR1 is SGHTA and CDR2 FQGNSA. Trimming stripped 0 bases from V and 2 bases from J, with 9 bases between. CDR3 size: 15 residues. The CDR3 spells CASSLALRTTDTQYF. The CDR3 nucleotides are TGTGCCAGCAGCTTAGCCCTGCGGACCACAGATACGCAGTATTTT.

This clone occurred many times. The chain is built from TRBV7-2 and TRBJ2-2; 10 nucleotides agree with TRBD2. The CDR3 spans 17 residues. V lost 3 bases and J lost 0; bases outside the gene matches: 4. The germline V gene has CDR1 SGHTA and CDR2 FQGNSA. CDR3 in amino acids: CASSFASGRTNTGELFF. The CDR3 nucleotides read TGTGCCAGCAGCTTCGCTAGCGGGAGAACGAACACCGGGGAGCTGTTTTTT.

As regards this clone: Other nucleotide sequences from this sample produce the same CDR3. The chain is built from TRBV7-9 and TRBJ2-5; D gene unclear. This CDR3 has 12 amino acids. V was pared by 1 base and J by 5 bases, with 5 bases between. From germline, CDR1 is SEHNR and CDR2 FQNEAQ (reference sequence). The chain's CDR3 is CASSLVLETQYF. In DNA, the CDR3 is TGTGCCAGCAGCTTAGTGTTGGAGACCCAGTACTTC.

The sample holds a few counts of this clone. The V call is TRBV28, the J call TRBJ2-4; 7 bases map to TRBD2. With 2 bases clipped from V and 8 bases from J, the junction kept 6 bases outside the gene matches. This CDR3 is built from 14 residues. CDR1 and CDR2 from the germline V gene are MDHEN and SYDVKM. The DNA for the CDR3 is TGTGCCAGCAGTTTAGCGGGAGACGTGGACATTCAGTACTTC. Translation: CASSLAGDVDIQYF.

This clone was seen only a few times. In nucleotides, the CDR3 is TGTGCCAGCAGTTCAGTCAGGGGGGTCAGGCGACCCCAGCATTTT. Translating gives CASSSVRGVRRPQHF. This chain joins TRBV28 and TRBJ1-5; 7 nucleotides match TRBD1. CDR1 and CDR2 from the germline V gene are MDHEN and SYDVKM. The CDR3 contains 15 residues. V lost 4 bases to trimming and J lost 10 bases; unmatched junction nucleotides: 13.

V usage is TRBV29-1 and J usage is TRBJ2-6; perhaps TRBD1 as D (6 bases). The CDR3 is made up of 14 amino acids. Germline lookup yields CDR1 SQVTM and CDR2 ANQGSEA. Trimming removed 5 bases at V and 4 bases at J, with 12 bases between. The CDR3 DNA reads TGCAGCGTTACAGGGTACGCCGGGGCCAACGTCCTGACTTTC. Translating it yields CSVTGYAGANVLTF.

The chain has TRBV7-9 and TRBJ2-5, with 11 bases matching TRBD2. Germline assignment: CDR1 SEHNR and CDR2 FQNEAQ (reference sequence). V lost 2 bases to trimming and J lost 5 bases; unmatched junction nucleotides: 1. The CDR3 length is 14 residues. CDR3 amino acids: CASSLSSGRETQYF. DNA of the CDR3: TGTGCCAGCAGCTTATCTAGCGGGAGGGAGACCCAGTACTTC. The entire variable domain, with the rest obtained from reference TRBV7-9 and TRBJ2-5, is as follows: DTGVSQNPRHKITKRGQNVTFRCDPISEHNRLYWYRQTLGQGPEFLTYFQNEAQLEKSRLLSDRFSAERPKGSFSTLEIQRTEQGDSAMYLCASSLSSGRETQYFGPGTRLLVL.

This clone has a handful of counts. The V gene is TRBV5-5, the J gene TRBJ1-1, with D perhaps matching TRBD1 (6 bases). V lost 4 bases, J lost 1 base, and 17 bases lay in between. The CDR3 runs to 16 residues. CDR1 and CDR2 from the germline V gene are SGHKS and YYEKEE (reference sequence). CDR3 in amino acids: CASSPRNRVANTEAFF. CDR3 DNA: TGTGCCAGCAGCCCCCGGAACAGGGTGGCGAACACTGAAGCTTTCTTT.

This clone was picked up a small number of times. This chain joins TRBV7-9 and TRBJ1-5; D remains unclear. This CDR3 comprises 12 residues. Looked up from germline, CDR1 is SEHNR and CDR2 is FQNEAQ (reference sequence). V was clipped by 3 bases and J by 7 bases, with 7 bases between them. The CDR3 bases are TGTGCCAGCAGCTTTAGTAGCCAGCCCCAGCATTTT. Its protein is CASSFSSQPQHF.

This CDR3 is CASSFYDTQHF. The CDR3 DNA sequence: TGTGCCAGCAGTTTTTATGACACCCAGCATTTT. The chain recombines TRBV28 with TRBJ1-5, with D uncertain. This CDR3 has 11 amino acids. Germline values: CDR1 MDHEN, CDR2 SYDVKM. With 3 bases removed from V and 11 bases from J, the gap between germline ends came to 8 bases.

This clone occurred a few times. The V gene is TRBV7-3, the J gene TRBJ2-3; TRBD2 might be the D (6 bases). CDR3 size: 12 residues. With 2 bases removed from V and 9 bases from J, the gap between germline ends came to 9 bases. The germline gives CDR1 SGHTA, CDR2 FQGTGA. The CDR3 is CASSLQGGTQYF. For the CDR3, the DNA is TGTGCCAGCAGCTTACAGGGAGGAACGCAGTATTTT.

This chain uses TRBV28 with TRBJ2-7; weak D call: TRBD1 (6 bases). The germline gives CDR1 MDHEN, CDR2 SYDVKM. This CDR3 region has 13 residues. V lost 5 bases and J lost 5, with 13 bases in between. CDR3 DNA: TGTGCCAGCAGTCCCCCTCAGGGGCACGAGCAGTACTTC. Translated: CASSPPQGHEQYF.

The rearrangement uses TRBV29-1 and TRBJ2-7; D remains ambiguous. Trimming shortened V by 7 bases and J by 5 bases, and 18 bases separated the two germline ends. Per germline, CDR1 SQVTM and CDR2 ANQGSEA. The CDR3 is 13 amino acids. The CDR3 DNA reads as TGCAGCGCTGTTGGAGCGAAAGGAAACGAGCAGTACTTC. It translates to CSAVGAKGNEQYF.

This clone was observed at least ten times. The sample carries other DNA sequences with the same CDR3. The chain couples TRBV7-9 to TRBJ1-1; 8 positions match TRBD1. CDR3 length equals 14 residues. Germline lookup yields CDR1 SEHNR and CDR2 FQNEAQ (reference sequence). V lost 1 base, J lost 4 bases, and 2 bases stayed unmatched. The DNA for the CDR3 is TGTGCCAGCAGCTTAGGACAGGGGAGCACTGAAGCTTTCTTT. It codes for CASSLGQGSTEAFF.